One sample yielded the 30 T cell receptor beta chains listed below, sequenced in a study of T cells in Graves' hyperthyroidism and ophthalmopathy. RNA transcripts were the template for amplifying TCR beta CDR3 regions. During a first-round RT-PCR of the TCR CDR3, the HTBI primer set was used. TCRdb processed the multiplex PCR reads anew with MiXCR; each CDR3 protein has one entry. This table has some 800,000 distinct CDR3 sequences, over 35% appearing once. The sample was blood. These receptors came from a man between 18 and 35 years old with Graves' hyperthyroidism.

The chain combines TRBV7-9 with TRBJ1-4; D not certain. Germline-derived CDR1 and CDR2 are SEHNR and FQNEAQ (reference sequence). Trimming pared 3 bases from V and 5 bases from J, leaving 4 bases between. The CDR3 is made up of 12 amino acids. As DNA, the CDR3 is TGTGCCAGCAGCTTCCGAAATGAAAAACTGTTTTTT. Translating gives CASSFRNEKLFF.

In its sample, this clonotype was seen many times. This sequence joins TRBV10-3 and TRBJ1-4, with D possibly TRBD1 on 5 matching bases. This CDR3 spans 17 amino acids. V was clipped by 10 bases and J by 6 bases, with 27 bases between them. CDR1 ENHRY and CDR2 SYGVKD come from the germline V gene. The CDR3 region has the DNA TGTGCCACCCAAAAGACCGTGCCGATGAGGGGAGATGAAAAACTGTTTTTT. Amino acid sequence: CATQKTVPMRGDEKLFF.

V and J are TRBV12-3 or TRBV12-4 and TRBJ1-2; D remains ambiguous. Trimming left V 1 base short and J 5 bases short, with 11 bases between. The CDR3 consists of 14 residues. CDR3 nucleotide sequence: TGTGCCAGCAGTTTAGACAGCACTCTATATGGCTACACCTTC. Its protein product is CASSLDSTLYGYTF.

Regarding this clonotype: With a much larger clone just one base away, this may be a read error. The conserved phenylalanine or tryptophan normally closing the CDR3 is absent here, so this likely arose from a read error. The CDR3 DNA reads as TGTGCCAGCAGCTCGAGCCCCGGGACCCTGAACACTGAAGCTTTCCTT. This sequence encodes CASSSSPGTLNTEAFL. The gene calls are TRBV7-8 and TRBJ1-1; tentative D call: TRBD1 (5 bases). The CDR3 has 16 residues. Trimming cost V 4 bases and J 0 bases, with 15 bases left between them. CDR1 and CDR2 (germline): SGHVS, FQNEAQ.

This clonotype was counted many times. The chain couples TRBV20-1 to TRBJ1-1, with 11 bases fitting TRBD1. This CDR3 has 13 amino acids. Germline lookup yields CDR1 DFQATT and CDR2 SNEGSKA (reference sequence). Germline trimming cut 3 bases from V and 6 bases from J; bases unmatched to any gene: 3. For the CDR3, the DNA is TGCAGTGCTAGTATGGGACAGGGGGCTGAAGCTTTCTTT. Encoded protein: CSASMGQGAEAFF.

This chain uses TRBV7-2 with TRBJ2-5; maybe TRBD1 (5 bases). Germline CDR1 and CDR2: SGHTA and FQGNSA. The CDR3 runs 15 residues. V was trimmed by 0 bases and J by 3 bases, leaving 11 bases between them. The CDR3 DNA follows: TGTGCCAGCAGCTTAGCGCAGGGAAAGGAAGAGACCCAGTACTTC. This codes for CASSLAQGKEETQYF.

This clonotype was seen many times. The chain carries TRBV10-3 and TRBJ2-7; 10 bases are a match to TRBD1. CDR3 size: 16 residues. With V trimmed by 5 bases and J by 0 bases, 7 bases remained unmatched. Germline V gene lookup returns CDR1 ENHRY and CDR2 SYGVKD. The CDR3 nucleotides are TGTGCCATCAGTTCCGACAGGGGGCCCAGCTCCTACGAGCAGTACTTC. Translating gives CAISSDRGPSSYEQYF.

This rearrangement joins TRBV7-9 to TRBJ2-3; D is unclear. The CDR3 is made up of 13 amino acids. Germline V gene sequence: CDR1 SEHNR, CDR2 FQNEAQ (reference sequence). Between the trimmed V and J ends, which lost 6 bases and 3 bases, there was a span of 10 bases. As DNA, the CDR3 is TGTGCCAGCAGTTTCCACTTAACAGATACGCAGTATTTT. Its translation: CASSFHLTDTQYF.

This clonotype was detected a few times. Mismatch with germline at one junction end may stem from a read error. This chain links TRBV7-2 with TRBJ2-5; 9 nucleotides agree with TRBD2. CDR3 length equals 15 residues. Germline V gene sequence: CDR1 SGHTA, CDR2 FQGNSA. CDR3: CASSQVGTSRETQYF. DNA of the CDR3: TGCGCCAGCAGCCAAGTAGGGACTAGCCGAGAGACCCAGTACTTC.

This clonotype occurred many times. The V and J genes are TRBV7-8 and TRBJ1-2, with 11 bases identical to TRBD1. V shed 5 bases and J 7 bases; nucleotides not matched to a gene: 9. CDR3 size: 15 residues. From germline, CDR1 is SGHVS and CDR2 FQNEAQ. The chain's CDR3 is CASSGGDRGFAGYTF. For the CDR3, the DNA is TGTGCCAGCAGCGGAGGGGACAGGGGGTTTGCTGGCTACACCTTC.

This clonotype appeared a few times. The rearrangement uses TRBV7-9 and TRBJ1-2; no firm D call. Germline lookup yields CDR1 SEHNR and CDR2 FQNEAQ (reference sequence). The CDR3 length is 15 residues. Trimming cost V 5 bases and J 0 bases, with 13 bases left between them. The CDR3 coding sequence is TGTGCCAGCAGCCAAGAAGGGCTGACTAACTATGGCTACACCTTC. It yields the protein CASSQEGLTNYGYTF.

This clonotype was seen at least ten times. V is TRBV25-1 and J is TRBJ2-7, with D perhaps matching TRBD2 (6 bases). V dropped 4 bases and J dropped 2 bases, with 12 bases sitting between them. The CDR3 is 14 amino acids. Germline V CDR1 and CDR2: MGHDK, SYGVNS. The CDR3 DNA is TGTGCCAGCAGTGGGGGGGACGGTGCCTACGAGCAGTACTTC. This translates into CASSGGDGAYEQYF.

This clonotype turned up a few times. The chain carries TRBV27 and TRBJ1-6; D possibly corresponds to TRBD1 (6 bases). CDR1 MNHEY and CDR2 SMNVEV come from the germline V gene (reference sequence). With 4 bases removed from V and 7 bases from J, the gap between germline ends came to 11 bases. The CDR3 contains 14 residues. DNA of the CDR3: TGTGCCAGCAGTTGGGGGGCTTCGAATTCACCCCTCCACTTT. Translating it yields CASSWGASNSPLHF.

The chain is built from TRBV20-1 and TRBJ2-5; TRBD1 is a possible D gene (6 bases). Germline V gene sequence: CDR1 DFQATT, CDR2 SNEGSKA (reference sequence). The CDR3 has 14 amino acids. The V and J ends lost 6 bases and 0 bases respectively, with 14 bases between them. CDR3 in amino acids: CSAPTRQDQETQYF. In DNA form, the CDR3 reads TGCAGTGCCCCTACCCGACAGGACCAAGAGACCCAGTACTTC.

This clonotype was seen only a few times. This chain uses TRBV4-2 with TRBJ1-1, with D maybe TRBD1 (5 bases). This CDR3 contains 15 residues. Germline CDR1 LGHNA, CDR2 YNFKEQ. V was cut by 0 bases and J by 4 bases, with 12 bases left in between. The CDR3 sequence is CASSQDPGPGTEAFF. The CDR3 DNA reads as TGTGCCAGCAGCCAAGATCCAGGGCCTGGCACTGAAGCTTTCTTT.

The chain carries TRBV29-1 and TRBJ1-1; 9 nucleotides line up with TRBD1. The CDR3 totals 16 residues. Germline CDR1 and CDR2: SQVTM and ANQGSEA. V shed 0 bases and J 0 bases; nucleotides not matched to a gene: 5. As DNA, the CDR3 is TGCAGCGTTGAAGAGTGGAGGACAGGGGTGAACACTGAAGCTTTCTTT. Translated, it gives CSVEEWRTGVNTEAFF.

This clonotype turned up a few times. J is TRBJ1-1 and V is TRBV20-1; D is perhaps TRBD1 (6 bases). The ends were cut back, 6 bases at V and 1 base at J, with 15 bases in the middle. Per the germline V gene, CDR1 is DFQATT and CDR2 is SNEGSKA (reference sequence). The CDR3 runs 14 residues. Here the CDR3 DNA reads TGCAGTGCCAAACGGGACAATAGGAACACTGAAGCTTTCTTT. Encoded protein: CSAKRDNRNTEAFF.

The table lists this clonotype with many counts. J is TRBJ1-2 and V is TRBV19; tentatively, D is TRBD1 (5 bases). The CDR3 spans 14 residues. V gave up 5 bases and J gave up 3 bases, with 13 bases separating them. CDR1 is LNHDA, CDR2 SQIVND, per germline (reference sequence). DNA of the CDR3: TGTGCCAGTAGTGTTCTGCAGGGAGACTATGGCTACACCTTC. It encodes CASSVLQGDYGYTF.

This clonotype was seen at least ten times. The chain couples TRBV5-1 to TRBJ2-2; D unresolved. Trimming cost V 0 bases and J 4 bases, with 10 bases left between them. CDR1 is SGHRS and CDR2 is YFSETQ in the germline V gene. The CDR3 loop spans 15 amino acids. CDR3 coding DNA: TGCGCCAGCAGCTTGGACCCAGATCGCACCGGGGAGCTGTTTTTT. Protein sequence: CASSLDPDRTGELFF.

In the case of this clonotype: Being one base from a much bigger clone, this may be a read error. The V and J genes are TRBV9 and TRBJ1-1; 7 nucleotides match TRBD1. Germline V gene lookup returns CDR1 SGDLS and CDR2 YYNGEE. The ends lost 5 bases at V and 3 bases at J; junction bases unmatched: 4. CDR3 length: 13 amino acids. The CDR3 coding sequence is TGTGCCAGCAGAGACAGGGTGGACACTGAAGCTTTCTTT. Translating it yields CASRDRVDTEAFF.

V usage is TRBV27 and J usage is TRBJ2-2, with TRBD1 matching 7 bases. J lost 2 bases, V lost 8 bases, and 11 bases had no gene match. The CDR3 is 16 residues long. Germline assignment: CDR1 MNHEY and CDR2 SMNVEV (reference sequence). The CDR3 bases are TGTGCCAGCGGCCCATGGGGGACAGCAAACACCGGGGAGCTGTTTTTT. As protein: CASGPWGTANTGELFF.

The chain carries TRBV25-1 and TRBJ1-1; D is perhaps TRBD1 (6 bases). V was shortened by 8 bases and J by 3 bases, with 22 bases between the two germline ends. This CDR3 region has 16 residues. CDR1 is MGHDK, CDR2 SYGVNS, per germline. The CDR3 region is CASVTGQDPTYTEAFF. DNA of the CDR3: TGTGCCAGCGTGACGGGACAAGACCCAACTTACACTGAAGCTTTCTTT.

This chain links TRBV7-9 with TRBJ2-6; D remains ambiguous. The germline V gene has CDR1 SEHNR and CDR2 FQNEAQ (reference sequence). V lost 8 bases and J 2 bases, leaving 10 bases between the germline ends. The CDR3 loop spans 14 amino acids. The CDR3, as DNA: TGTGCCAGCGCGACCGATACTGGGGCCAACGTCCTGACTTTC. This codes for CASATDTGANVLTF.

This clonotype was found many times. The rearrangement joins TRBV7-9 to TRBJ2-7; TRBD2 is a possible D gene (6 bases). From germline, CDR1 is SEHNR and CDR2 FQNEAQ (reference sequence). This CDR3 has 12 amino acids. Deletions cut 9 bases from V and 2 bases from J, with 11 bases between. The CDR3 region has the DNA TGTGCCAGTCGGGGGTCAGCCTACGAGCAGTACTTC. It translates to CASRGSAYEQYF.

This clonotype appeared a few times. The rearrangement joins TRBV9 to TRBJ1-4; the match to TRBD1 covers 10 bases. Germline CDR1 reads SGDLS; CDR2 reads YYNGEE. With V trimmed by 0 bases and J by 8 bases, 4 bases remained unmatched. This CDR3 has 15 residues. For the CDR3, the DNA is TGTGCCAGCAGCGTAGGCGGGACAGGGGTGGAAAAACTGTTTTTT. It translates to CASSVGGTGVEKLFF. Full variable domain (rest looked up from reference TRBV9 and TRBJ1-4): DSGVTQTPKHLITATGQRVTLRCSPRSGDLSVYWYQQSLDQGLQFLIQYYNGEERAKGNILERFSAQQFPDLHSELNLSSLELGDSALYFCASSVGGTGVEKLFFGSGTQLSVL.

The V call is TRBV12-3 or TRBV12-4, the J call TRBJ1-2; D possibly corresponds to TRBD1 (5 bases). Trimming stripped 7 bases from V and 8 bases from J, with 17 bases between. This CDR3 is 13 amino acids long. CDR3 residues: CASTVGPAGGYTF. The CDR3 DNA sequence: TGTGCCAGCACCGTGGGCCCTGCAGGGGGCTACACCTTC.

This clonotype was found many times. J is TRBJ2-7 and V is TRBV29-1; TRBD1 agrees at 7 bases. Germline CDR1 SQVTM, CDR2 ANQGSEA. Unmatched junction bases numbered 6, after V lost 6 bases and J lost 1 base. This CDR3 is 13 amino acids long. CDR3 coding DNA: TGCAGCGTAGTTGGGACAGATTCCTACGAGCAGTACTTC. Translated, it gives CSVVGTDSYEQYF.

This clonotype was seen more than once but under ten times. CDR3 sequence reads: CASSQPGRRSGYTF. The CDR3 DNA is TGTGCCAGCAGCCAACCAGGGCGGAGGAGTGGCTACACCTTC. J is TRBJ1-2 and V is TRBV7-2, with D maybe TRBD1 (5 bases). V was trimmed by 5 bases and J by 7 bases, leaving 17 bases between them. The CDR3 length is 14 residues. From germline, CDR1 is SGHTA and CDR2 FQGNSA.

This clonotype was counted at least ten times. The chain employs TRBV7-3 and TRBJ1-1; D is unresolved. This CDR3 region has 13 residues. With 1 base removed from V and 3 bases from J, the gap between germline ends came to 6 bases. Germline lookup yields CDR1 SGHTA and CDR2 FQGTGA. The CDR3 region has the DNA TGTGCCAGCAGCTTAAGTCTGCACACTGAAGCTTTCTTT. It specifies CASSLSLHTEAFF.

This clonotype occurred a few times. The chain's CDR3 is CASKWRESYEQYF. In DNA form, the CDR3 reads TGTGCCAGCAAATGGCGGGAGTCGTACGAGCAGTACTTC. The gene calls are TRBV12-3 or TRBV12-4 and TRBJ2-7; TRBD2 aligns across 7 bases. Trimming cost V 7 bases and J 4 bases; bases outside gene matches: 7. This CDR3 contains 13 residues.